The T cell receptor (beta chain) described here comes from a study of CD8+ T cells in alopecia areata. At the level of the study: People stayed on tofacitinib for 6 to 18 months, then stopped the drug for 6 months.

Isolated RNA was reverse transcribed into cDNA used as the sequencing template. TCRdb's copy holds only in-frame clones and misses some; the assay was immunoSEQ multiplex PCR. The table records almost 250,000 clones, around 67% of them present only once. The source of this sequence is a human donor with alopecia areata. Sequencing was performed on CD4+ T cells sorted from blood, taken at week 0.

CDR3 region: CASSLQWGNYGYTF. The CDR3 DNA reads TGTGCCAGCAGCCTCCAGTGGGGGAACTATGGCTACACCTTC. The gene calls are TRBV13 and TRBJ1-2, with D possibly matching TRBD1 (5 bases). The CDR3 has 14 residues. Germline-derived CDR1 and CDR2 are PRHDT and FYEKMQ (reference sequence). With 5 bases removed from V and 2 bases from J, the gap between germline ends came to 12 bases.